This T cell receptor (beta chain) was found in a study of T cell changes during pregnancy in multiple sclerosis. The V gene lost 1 base and the J gene lost 7 bases, with 17 bases spanning the gap. The CDR3 contains 16 residues. Germline loops: CDR1 LGHNT, CDR2 FRNRAP. In its sample, this clone was seen a few times. TCRdb's copy holds only in-frame clones and misses some; the assay was immunoSEQ multiplex PCR. The data hold around 67,000 clones, with 85% to 90% observed a single time. This clonotype was sampled from a female donor in good health, enrolled as a control in a pregnancy study. Sample: peripheral blood, taken after pregnancy. The chain recombines TRBV12-5 with TRBJ1-5; D is possibly TRBD1 (6 bases). In DNA form, the CDR3 reads TGTGCTAGTGGTTTGGACTCCTCGACAGGTGGCCAGCCCCAGCATTTT. Its protein is CASGLDSSTGGQPQHF.